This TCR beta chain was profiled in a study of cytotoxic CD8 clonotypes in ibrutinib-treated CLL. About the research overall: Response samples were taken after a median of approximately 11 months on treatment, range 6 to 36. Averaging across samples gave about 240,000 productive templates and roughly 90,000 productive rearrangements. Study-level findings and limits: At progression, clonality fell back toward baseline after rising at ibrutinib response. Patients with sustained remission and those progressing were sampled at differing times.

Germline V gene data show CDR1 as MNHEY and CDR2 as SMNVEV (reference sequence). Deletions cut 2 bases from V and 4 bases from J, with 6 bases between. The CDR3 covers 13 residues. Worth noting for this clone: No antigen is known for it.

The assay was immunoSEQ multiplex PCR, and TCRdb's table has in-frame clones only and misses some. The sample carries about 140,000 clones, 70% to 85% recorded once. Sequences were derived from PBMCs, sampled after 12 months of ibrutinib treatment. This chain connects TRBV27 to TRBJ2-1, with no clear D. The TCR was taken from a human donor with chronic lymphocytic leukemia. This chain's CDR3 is CASSLQEYNEQFF. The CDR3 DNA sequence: TGTGCCAGCAGTTTACAGGAGTACAATGAGCAGTTCTTC.